This T cell receptor (beta chain) was recovered during a study of identical twins. Study-level results: Among out-of-frame alpha sequences shared by twins, low generation probability occurred in excess. In monozygotic twins, models underestimated the sharing of out-of-frame TCR alpha.

This clonotype has more than one count but fewer than ten. The antigen is not known. Via MiXCR, TCRdb re-called the 5' RACE reads, giving one row per CDR3 protein. The sample lists 400,000 to 500,000 distinct CDR3 sequences; about 13% were seen once. This CDR3 has 13 amino acids. Germline CDR1 is SGHTA and CDR2 is FQGNSA. Trimming cost V 2 bases and J 6 bases, with 7 bases left between them. All donors were healthy Caucasians. In addition, the sample was reused for a study of yellow fever vaccine responses in identical twins.

The genes are TRBV7-2 and TRBJ2-2; D gene uncertain. The TCR comes from a woman aged 18-29 years in good health. What was sequenced was CD4+ T cells sorted from blood. In DNA form, the CDR3 reads TGTGCCAGCAGCTTAAGGCAGTCCGGGGAGCTGTTTTTT. Its protein is CASSLRQSGELFF.